This T cell receptor beta chain derives from a study of control samples from healthy donors and cancer patients. Assay: immunoSEQ multiplex PCR; the TCRdb copy retains only in-frame clones and omits some. The data contain 100,000 to 150,000 clones, about 90% of them seen just once; the ten biggest clones take up around 2%. CDR3 length: 15 amino acids. Germline loops: CDR1 KGHDR, CDR2 SFDVKD. Unmatched junction bases numbered 8, after V lost 8 bases and J lost 2 bases. The source is a man between 18 and 29 years old in good health. Sequencing was carried out using blood. This chain connects TRBV24-1 to TRBJ2-1, with 7 positions matching TRBD2. This CDR3 is CATMGGMLPYNEQFF. The CDR3 region has the DNA TGTGCCACCATGGGGGGGATGCTACCCTACAATGAGCAGTTCTTC.